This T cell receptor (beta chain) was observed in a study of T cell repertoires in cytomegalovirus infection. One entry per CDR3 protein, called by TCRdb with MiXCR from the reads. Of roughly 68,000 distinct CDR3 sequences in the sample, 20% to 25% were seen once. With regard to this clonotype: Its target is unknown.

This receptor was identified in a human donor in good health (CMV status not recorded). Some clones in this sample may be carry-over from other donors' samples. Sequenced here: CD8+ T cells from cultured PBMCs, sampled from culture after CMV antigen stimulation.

CDR3: CASSTTGNYGYTF. The CDR3 DNA reads TGTGCCAGCAGTACTACAGGGAACTATGGCTACACCTTC. The genes are TRBV2 and TRBJ1-2, with D possibly TRBD1 on 6 matching bases. V was trimmed by 5 bases and J by 2 bases, leaving 9 bases between them. Germline V gene sequence: CDR1 SNHLY, CDR2 FYNNEI. This CDR3 contains 13 residues.